The 7 T cell receptor beta chains below were found in one sample sequenced in a study of Graves' ophthalmopathy and Graves' hyperthyroidism. The authors amplified TCR beta CDR3 regions, and they did so from RNA transcripts for repertoire sequencing. HTBI primers were used in a first-round RT-PCR, which preceded a second-round multiplex PCR. One entry per CDR3 protein results from TCRdb running MiXCR on the multiplex PCR reads. The sample has a few hundred thousand distinct CDR3 sequences, roughly 21% seen once. Sequenced material: peripheral blood. Receptors originate from a woman in her forties or fifties with Graves' ophthalmopathy.

This clonotype showed up many times. The rearrangement joins TRBV5-4 to TRBJ2-7; D ambiguous. The CDR3 length is 15 residues. The germline V gene has CDR1 SGHNT and CDR2 YYREEE (reference sequence). V was trimmed by 3 bases and J by 2 bases, leaving 15 bases between them. CDR3 in amino acids: CASSSMLDGPYEQYF. CDR3 DNA: TGTGCCAGCAGCTCCATGCTGGACGGTCCCTACGAGCAGTACTTC. Complete variable domain (other parts from reference TRBV5-4 and TRBJ2-7): ETGVTQSPTHLIKTRGQQVTLRCSSQSGHNTVSWYQQALGQGPQFIFQYYREEENGRGNFPPRFSGLQFPNYSSELNVNALELDDSALYLCASSSMLDGPYEQYFGPGTRLTVT.

Turning to this clonotype: Germline is not matched at one junction end, which may reflect a read error. The CDR3 region is CAISEDGRNTDTQYF. The CDR3, as DNA: TGCGCCATCAGTGAGGATGGCAGGAACACAGATACGCAGTATTTT. The chain combines TRBV2 with TRBJ2-3, with D uncertain. The germline V gene encodes CDR1 SNHLY and CDR2 FYNNEI. The CDR3 extends over 15 amino acids.

This clonotype was seen repeatedly, ten times or more. The chain joins TRBV7-9 to TRBJ2-7; D may be TRBD2 (6 bases). Trimming removed 3 bases at V and 3 bases at J, with 9 bases between. CDR1 SEHNR and CDR2 FQNEAQ come from the germline V gene (reference sequence). The CDR3 extends over 13 amino acids. The CDR3 DNA sequence: TGTGCCAGCAGCTTTGGGGACTTCTACGAGCAGTACTTC. Its protein product is CASSFGDFYEQYF.

This clonotype was seen ten or more times. The V and J genes are TRBV20-1 and TRBJ1-3; unclear D gene. Trimming left V 3 bases short and J 0 bases short, with 15 bases between. From germline, CDR1 is DFQATT and CDR2 SNEGSKA (reference sequence). The CDR3 contains 16 residues. The CDR3 reads CSASELGLTSGNTIYF. CDR3 nucleotides: TGCAGTGCTAGTGAATTAGGGCTGACCTCTGGAAACACCATATATTTT.

The sample holds a few counts of this clonotype. The chain couples TRBV4-2 to TRBJ2-7; 9 bases line up with TRBD2. The CDR3 extends over 16 amino acids. The V gene end was trimmed by 1 base and the J gene end by 6 bases; junction bases not matched to a gene: 10. The germline V gene encodes CDR1 LGHNA and CDR2 YNFKEQ. For the CDR3, the DNA is TGTGCCAGCAGCCAAGGAGAGATTAGCGGGAGATCCGAGCAGTACTTC. Amino acid sequence: CASSQGEISGRSEQYF.

This clonotype was observed many times. The rearrangement joins TRBV24-1 to TRBJ1-2; unclear D gene. V was pared by 1 base and J by 0 bases, with 5 bases between. The germline V gene has CDR1 KGHDR and CDR2 SFDVKD. The CDR3 extends over 14 amino acids. The CDR3 DNA reads as TGTGCCACCAGTGATTTCACAACTAACTATGGCTACACCTTC. The encoded protein is CATSDFTTNYGYTF.

This clonotype was counted ten times or more. A much larger clone lies a single base off, so this may be a read error. The chain is built from TRBV12-3 or TRBV12-4 and TRBJ2-7, with a possible D match to TRBD2 (6 bases). There are 14 residues in the CDR3. The CDR3 sequence is CASSRVWDSHEQYF. In DNA form, the CDR3 reads TGTGCCAGCAGCAGGGTGTGGGACTCCCACGAGCAGTACTTC.